This T cell receptor beta chain stems from a study of siplizumab effects on memory and regulatory T cells. Study-level findings and limits: Suppressive activity of Tregs proliferating in siplizumab cultures remained unconfirmed.

Measured with immunoSEQ multiplex PCR; TCRdb has only the in-frame clones, and not every one. The top ten hold 0.025% to 0.035% of the sample, which has some 100,000 clones, around 97% seen once. The germline gives CDR1 SGHNT, CDR2 YYREEE (reference sequence). CDR3 length: 15 residues. J lost 10 bases, V lost 1 base, and 6 bases had no gene match. Note on this clone: Its antigen is still unknown.

The sample comprised naive CD4+ T cells sorted from blood. This rearrangement joins TRBV5-4 to TRBJ2-1, with 12 positions matching TRBD2. This TCR came from a human donor in good health. This CDR3 is CASSLLAGGPEEQFF. In nucleotides, the CDR3 is TGTGCCAGCAGCTTGCTAGCGGGGGGGCCAGAAGAGCAGTTCTTC.